This T cell receptor beta chain is drawn from a study of beta chain features in type 1 diabetes. General study points: A potential PCR bias toward shorter templates would be equal in patient and control samples. Shortening of TCRB CDR3s, moderate but significant, appeared in all four CD4+ subsets of Type 1 diabetes patients.

This clone was seen more than once but under ten times. What it binds is not known. Every isolated RNA sample was fully reverse transcribed, so sequencing captured expressed TCRB transcripts. The method was immunoSEQ multiplex PCR; TCRdb's version includes in-frame clones alone and lacks a portion of them. The table lists around 250,000 clones, around 13% of them singletons. Markers CD45RO/CCR7/CD25/CD127/CD95/CD27 served to sort CD4+ naive, central memory, regulatory and stem cell-like memory cells. In all sorted populations, purity surpassed 95%. Germline V gene lookup returns CDR1 LGHNA and CDR2 YNFKEQ. V lost 1 base and J 0 bases, leaving 10 bases between the germline ends. The length of the CDR3 is 15 residues.

The chain recombines TRBV4-2 with TRBJ2-7; tentative D call: TRBD2 (5 bases). The sequencing sample was made of naive CD4+ T cells from blood. This TCR derives from a man aged 30 to 45 with type 1 diabetes. CDR3 region: CASSQAGESSYEQYF. The CDR3, as DNA: TGTGCCAGCAGCCAAGCTGGGGAGAGCTCCTACGAGCAGTACTTC.